This T cell receptor beta chain derives from a study of T cell repertoires in cytomegalovirus infection. Whole-study results and caveats: Across the ex vivo response, the dominant clonotypes were HLA-C-restricted CMV-specific TCR beta clonotypes.

V dropped 3 bases and J dropped 4; count of bases not matched to a gene: 20. Germline values: CDR1 SEHNR, CDR2 FQNEAQ (reference sequence). The CDR3 consists of 21 residues. This clonotype was seen more than once but under ten times. What it recognizes is unknown. TCRdb analysed the reads with MiXCR anew, one entry per CDR3 protein. The table records around 450,000 distinct CDR3 sequences, approximately 31% of them present only once. The sample comprised PBMCs. The V and J genes are TRBV7-9 and TRBJ1-5; 11 positions match TRBD1. The TCR sequence derives from a human donor in good health (CMV status not recorded). Some clones in this sample may be carry-over from other donors' samples. DNA of the CDR3: TGTGCCAGCAGCTTGGGACAGCGGACAGGGGGCGAGGTCGGTTTTAATCAGCCCCAGCATTTT. It translates to CASSLGQRTGGEVGFNQPQHF.